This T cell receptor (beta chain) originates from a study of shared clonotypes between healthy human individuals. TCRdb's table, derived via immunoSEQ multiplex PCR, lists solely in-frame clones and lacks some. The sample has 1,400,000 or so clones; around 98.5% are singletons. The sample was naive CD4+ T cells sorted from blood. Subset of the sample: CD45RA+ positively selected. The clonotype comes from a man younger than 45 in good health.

Here the CDR3 reads CSVLDRGHGDTQYF. CDR3 DNA sequence: TGCAGCGTTCTCGACAGGGGGCATGGAGATACGCAGTATTTT. V is TRBV29-1 and J is TRBJ2-3, with TRBD1 matching over 10 bases. The germline gives CDR1 SQVTM, CDR2 ANQGSEA. Trimming at V came to 5 bases and at J to 5 bases, leaving 7 bases not matched to a gene. This CDR3 has 14 residues.